The clone carrying this T cell receptor beta chain was seen just once. The CDR3 loop spans 15 amino acids. Germline V gene lookup returns CDR1 SGHTA and CDR2 FQGNSA. With 2 bases removed from V and 6 bases from J, the gap between germline ends came to 15 bases. The data belong to a study of glioma-infiltrating T cells after dendritic cell vaccination. The overall study: Patients received three intradermal dendritic cell vaccine injections at biweekly intervals.

Clones were sequenced by immunoSEQ multiplex PCR, and TCRdb holds only the in-frame ones, with some missing. The sample records roughly 87,000 clones, around 86% being singletons. This sample's time point: after dendritic cell vaccination, including at tumor progression/relapse. The gene calls are TRBV7-2 and TRBJ2-3; a weak D match, TRBD1 (5 bases). The sequences come from blood, collected after dendritic cell vaccination. The TCR originated in a human donor with glioblastoma. CDR3 coding DNA: TGTGCCAGCAGCTTATTTCAGGCAGGGTACGATACGCAGTATTTT. Protein sequence: CASSLFQAGYDTQYF.